The T cell receptor (beta chain) described here comes from a study of post-analysis software for immune sequencing data (dated by TCRdb to 2014 to 2015). About the study as a whole: The recorded disease courses included relapsing-remitting, secondary progressive and progressive-relapsing multiple sclerosis, and some patients had no subtype annotation. The multiple sclerosis patient repertoires were compared with some twelve previously published healthy control repertoires from donors aged roughly 6 to 27 years. A subset of samples was prepared in parallel using single-end sample barcoding, then pooled and co-amplified after Illumina adapter ligation.

Library generation was performed with PCR. Sequencing was carried out with an Illumina HiSeq 2500. Unique molecular identifiers were incorporated into TCR beta cDNA libraries to reduce PCR and sequencing biases. Per 1 to 10 million input T cells, around 500,000 cDNA molecules were obtained, such that each molecule approximated one T cell. The patient libraries were prepared and sequenced using the same protocol as the earlier healthy control dataset. Within a given batch, samples were prepared together, multiplexed and sequenced on the same HiSeq lane. In the paper's pipeline: Raw barcoded reads were processed with MIGEC, and single-read molecular identifier groups were discarded before consensus assembly and CDR3 extraction. VDJtools was used for post-analysis of the clonotype tables, with diversity normalized by down-sampling every dataset to the smallest sample size. To correct batch-related cross-sample contamination, repertoire overlap clustering matched CDR3 amino acid sequences but not nucleotide sequences. The public reads were quality trimmed at Q25 with fastp and then assembled into clones with MiXCR by TCRdb, keeping productive beta chains. Merged by CDR3 protein, the rows form single entries marked with the most common genes and DNA. The V and J calls shown here were made by TCRdb, not taken from the authors' results. For this sample the table gives hundreds of thousands of distinct CDR3 sequences, of which under 70% were detected only once. Under 6% of the sample goes to the ten largest clones.

Details on this clonotype: The specificity of this receptor is unknown. Per-base qualities were not stored, and no clone one base away is much larger.

To demonstrate the VDJtools post-analysis software, TCR beta repertoires were profiled from the peripheral blood of 10 to 15 young patients with multiple sclerosis. The patients with multiple sclerosis were children and adolescents between about 6 and 16 years of age. V is pared back by 4 bases and J by 2 bases, with 11 bases lying between the germline termini. CDR1 and CDR2 are read off the germline V gene (reference sequence) as SGHKS and YYEKEE. Spanning cysteine to phenylalanine, the CDR3 consists of 14 amino acids. Just CDR3 DNA is preserved here, 42 bases in frame from base 1. The paper as a whole reports these results and caveats: Patients showed significantly higher frequencies than controls for a few TRBV segments, among them TRBV5-6, TRBV5-1 and TRBV20-1. The multiple sclerosis patient group was slightly younger than the control group. Multiple sclerosis patients had significantly lower normalized Chao1 diversity than controls, a result that suggests substantial peripheral T-cell clonal expansion. Direct clustering with F measure revealed strong co-clustering of samples prepared in the same batch, which led to a batch-effect correction.

The sample comprised blood. This receptor was obtained from a girl aged 5-17 years with multiple sclerosis. The rearranged chain carries TRBV5-5 and TRBJ2-3, with no confidently assigned D gene. The CDR3 reads CASSPGPTTDTQYF. The nucleotide sequence is TGTGCCAGCAGCCCCGGGCCCACCACAGATACGCAGTATTTT.